This record covers a single T cell receptor beta chain. No antigen is known for it. The sample belongs to a study of cytomegalovirus exposure and HLA in healthy donors. The donors were healthy bone marrow donors. Donors showed nominal health when sampled, although they likely had unrecorded immune exposures. Primers included in the PCR were 60 Vbeta and 13 Jbeta primers. The assay was immunoSEQ multiplex PCR, and TCRdb's table has in-frame clones only and misses some. The sample carries 70,000 to 95,000 clones, around 84% recorded once. Regarding the study as a whole: V- and J-gene trimming of TCR beta was linked (in a later analysis) to a missense DCLRE1C variant.

This TCR came from a man between 18 and 29 years old in good health and CMV-seronegative. Source material: PBMCs.

DNA of the CDR3: TGTGCCAGCAGCGCGGGTTTCGGGACAGGGGATACCCCCGGGAGGTGGCAAGGCTACACCTTC. Translation: CASSAGFGTGDTPGRWQGYTF. The gene calls are TRBV9 and TRBJ1-2, with TRBD1 identical over 10 bases. This CDR3 is built from 21 residues. The ends lost 3 bases at V and 8 bases at J; junction bases unmatched: 28. The germline V gene has CDR1 SGDLS and CDR2 YYNGEE.